These 13 T cell receptor beta chains were sequenced from one sample in a study of T cell changes during pregnancy in multiple sclerosis. TCRdb keeps only in-frame clones here, not all; method: immunoSEQ multiplex PCR. The sample holds 20,000 to 25,000 clones; 80% to 90% are singletons and the top ten take about 1.2%. Sequenced here: CD4+ T cells from peripheral blood mononuclear cells, sampled in the first trimester of pregnancy. The receptors were sampled from a female donor in good health, enrolled as a control in a pregnancy study.

This chain uses TRBV19 with TRBJ2-5, with 7 positions matching TRBD2. In germline, CDR1 is LNHDA, CDR2 SQIVND (reference sequence). Unmatched junction bases numbered 9, after V lost 3 bases and J lost 2 bases. This CDR3 comprises 16 residues. The CDR3 sequence is CASSIPSGGSQETQYF. DNA for the CDR3: TGTGCCAGTAGTATCCCCTCGGGGGGTTCACAAGAGACCCAGTACTTC. The variable domain in full, with the rest retrieved from reference TRBV19 and TRBJ2-5, is DGGITQSPKYLFRKEGQNVTLSCEQNLNHDAMYWYRQDPGQGLRLIYYSQIVNDFQKGDIAEGYSVSREKKESFPLTVTSAQKNPTAFYLCASSIPSGGSQETQYFGPGTRLLVL.

Regarding this clone: Since no conserved phenylalanine or tryptophan closes the CDR3, a read error is the likely cause. Because the CDR3's place on the DNA is in doubt, the DNA is left out and the CDR3 is given as listed by TCRdb. The rearrangement links TRBV10-1 to TRBJ2-7; TRBD1, the table's D call, was not compared with the DNA. Inclusive of both ends, the CDR3 amounts to 9 amino acids. Germline V CDR1 and CDR2: WNHNN, SYGVQD (reference sequence). The CDR3 region is CARRQVRPN.

The chain is built from TRBV6-1 and TRBJ1-2; D unresolved. The CDR3 length is 13 residues. Per germline, CDR1 MNHNS and CDR2 SASEGT. V lost 5 bases and J 8 bases, leaving 15 bases between the germline ends. The CDR3 bases are TGTGCCAGCAGTAATCCCCGGGATCGAGGCTACACCTTC. Translation gives CASSNPRDRGYTF.

The chain couples TRBV6-4 to TRBJ2-3, with TRBD1 matching 8 bases. Germline values: CDR1 MRHNA, CDR2 SNTAGT. This CDR3 comprises 13 residues. The V segment lost 6 bases and the J segment 4 bases; nucleotides outside the gene matches: 3. The CDR3 loop reads CASSGQGSDTQYF. In DNA form, the CDR3 reads TGTGCCAGCAGCGGACAGGGTTCAGATACGCAGTATTTT.

This clone was seen once. The chain has TRBV27 and TRBJ1-4; 8 bases align to TRBD1. Germline trimming cut 5 bases from V and 8 bases from J; bases unmatched to any gene: 10. Looked up from germline, CDR1 is MNHEY and CDR2 is SMNVEV (reference sequence). The CDR3 extends over 15 amino acids. As DNA, the CDR3 is TGTGCCAGCAGTACGACAGGGGCGGGTTACGAAAAACTGTTTTTT. It translates to CASSTTGAGYEKLFF.

The chain links TRBV5-1 to TRBJ2-1; 8 nucleotides agree with TRBD2. Germline CDR1 and CDR2: SGHRS and YFSETQ. This CDR3 region has 15 residues. V gave up 4 bases and J gave up 4 bases; unmatched junction bases: 7. CDR3 coding DNA: TGCGCCAGCAGCCAAACTAGCGGAGAATACAATGAGCAGTTCTTC. It is translated as CASSQTSGEYNEQFF. Complete variable domain (other parts from reference TRBV5-1 and TRBJ2-1): KAGVTQTPRYLIKTRGQQVTLSCSPISGHRSVSWYQQTPGQGLQFLFEYFSETQRNKGNFPGRFSGRQFSNSRSEMNVSTLELGDSALYLCASSQTSGEYNEQFFGPGTRLTVL.

This chain joins TRBV19 and TRBJ2-1; 7 nucleotides align to TRBD2. CDR1 and CDR2 from the germline V gene are LNHDA and SQIVND (reference sequence). This CDR3 contains 15 residues. Trimming took 3 bases from V and 8 from J; bases not matched to a gene: 10. The CDR3 here is CASSINSGYFDEQFF. DNA of the CDR3: TGTGCCAGTAGTATCAATAGCGGGTACTTCGATGAGCAGTTCTTC.

The chain is built from TRBV10-3 and TRBJ1-4, with 8 bases aligning to TRBD1. From germline, CDR1 is ENHRY and CDR2 SYGVKD. The CDR3 length is 15 residues. V trimming: 2 bases; J trimming: 4 bases; junction bases outside the gene matches: 3. This CDR3 reads CAISEDRGFNEKLFF. In nucleotides, the CDR3 is TGTGCCATCAGTGAGGACAGGGGTTTTAATGAAAAACTGTTTTTT.

J is TRBJ2-5 and V is TRBV7-3; 13 bases are a match to TRBD2. Germline assignment: CDR1 SGHTA and CDR2 FQGTGA. The junction had 4 bases not matched to a gene; V was cut back by 2 bases and J by 1 base. The CDR3 length is 17 residues. As DNA, the CDR3 is TGTGCCAGCAGCTTACCACGGACTAGCGGGGGCCAAGAGACCCAGTACTTC. Translated, it gives CASSLPRTSGGQETQYF.

The V and J genes are TRBV18 and TRBJ1-2; 10 bases align to TRBD1. V lost 3 bases to trimming and J lost 3 bases; unmatched junction nucleotides: 4. Germline CDR1 is KGHSH and CDR2 is LQKENI. The CDR3 contains 15 residues. CDR3 sequence: CASSPSGTGDYGYTF. The DNA for the CDR3 is TGTGCCAGCTCACCTTCCGGGACAGGGGACTATGGCTACACCTTC.

The rearrangement links TRBV19 to TRBJ2-5; D call uncertain. V gave up 0 bases and J gave up 2 bases, with 10 bases separating them. This CDR3 comprises 15 residues. Germline V gene data show CDR1 as LNHDA and CDR2 as SQIVND (reference sequence). The CDR3 DNA sequence: TGTGCCAGTAGTATAGATCAGGCAGGACAAGAGACCCAGTACTTC. This sequence encodes CASSIDQAGQETQYF. Full variable domain (missing parts from reference TRBV19 and TRBJ2-5): DGGITQSPKYLFRKEGQNVTLSCEQNLNHDAMYWYRQDPGQGLRLIYYSQIVNDFQKGDIAEGYSVSREKKESFPLTVTSAQKNPTAFYLCASSIDQAGQETQYFGPGTRLLVL.

This chain links TRBV9 with TRBJ2-1, with 9 nucleotides matching TRBD2. This CDR3 has 18 residues. Germline CDR1 and CDR2: SGDLS and YYNGEE. V shed 1 base and J 6 bases; nucleotides not matched to a gene: 14. CDR3 DNA: TGTGCCAGCAGCGTATCCCCCCCCACTAGCGGGCAACGCAATGAGCAGTTCTTC. Its translation is CASSVSPPTSGQRNEQFF.

This sequence joins TRBV5-4 and TRBJ1-2; maybe TRBD1 (5 bases). V lost 2 bases and J 4 bases, leaving 15 bases between the germline ends. In germline, CDR1 is SGHNT, CDR2 YYREEE (reference sequence). This CDR3 contains 15 residues. The CDR3 DNA is TGTGCCAGCAGCTTAGGTCCCCCGGGGGGCTATGGCTACACCTTC. It yields the protein CASSLGPPGGYGYTF. Looking up the rest from reference TRBV5-4 and TRBJ1-2 gives the full variable domain: ETGVTQSPTHLIKTRGQQVTLRCSSQSGHNTVSWYQQALGQGPQFIFQYYREEENGRGNFPPRFSGLQFPNYSSELNVNALELDDSALYLCASSLGPPGGYGYTFGSGTRLTVV.